Below, 28 T cell receptor beta chains from the same sample are listed, as sequenced in a study of early stage breast cancer tumors. TCRdb's table, derived via immunoSEQ multiplex PCR, lists solely in-frame clones and lacks some. Of tens of thousands of clones in the sample, around 80% are singletons; the top ten hold around 3.6%. The specimen sequenced was blood. Receptors were obtained from a person in their 40s with breast cancer.

This clone was seen a handful of times. The chain uses TRBV20-1 and TRBJ2-7, with TRBD2 as a possible D gene (6 bases). V lost 7 bases to trimming and J lost 5 bases, with 12 bases between them. Germline CDR1 is DFQATT and CDR2 is SNEGSKA (reference sequence). The CDR3 totals 11 residues. The CDR3 region is CSVQGGDEQYF. As DNA, the CDR3 is TGCAGTGTGCAGGGAGGAGACGAGCAGTACTTC.

The chain employs TRBV10-2 and TRBJ2-3, with TRBD2 matching over 10 bases. Germline CDR1 reads WSHSY; CDR2 reads SAAADI. The trim removed 2 bases at V and 2 bases at J, leaving 7 bases unmatched. This CDR3 spans 17 amino acids. CDR3 nucleotides: TGCGCCAGCAGTGAGCCCCGGACTAGCGGTTACACAGATACGCAGTATTTT. The encoded protein is CASSEPRTSGYTDTQYF.

This clone was seen only a few times. The chain recombines TRBV4-2 with TRBJ2-7; possible D gene TRBD1, 5 bases. CDR1 and CDR2 (germline): LGHNA, YNFKEQ. The germline V and J ends were trimmed by 0 bases and 6 bases, with 9 bases remaining between them. CDR3 length: 13 residues. The CDR3 protein is CASSQDRVAEQYF. CDR3 DNA: TGTGCCAGCAGCCAAGACAGGGTCGCCGAGCAGTACTTC.

V gene TRBV5-6 combines with J gene TRBJ2-7, with TRBD2 matching over 10 bases. Germline V gives CDR1 SGHDT, CDR2 YYEEEE. The CDR3 has 16 residues. V was pared by 4 bases and J by 0 bases, with 7 bases of the junction left unmatched. CDR3 in DNA: TGTGCCAGCAGCCCCGTCAGGACTAGCGGCTCCTACGAGCAGTACTTC. The encoded protein is CASSPVRTSGSYEQYF.

J is TRBJ2-3 and V is TRBV5-5; TRBD1 might be the D (6 bases). V lost 4 bases and J 6 bases, leaving 12 bases between the germline ends. This CDR3 is built from 13 residues. Per the germline V gene, CDR1 is SGHKS and CDR2 is YYEKEE (reference sequence). The CDR3 region is CASSTTTGDTQYF. The CDR3, as DNA: TGTGCCAGCAGCACGACCACAGGGGATACGCAGTATTTT. The complete variable domain, with remaining parts taken from reference TRBV5-5 and TRBJ2-3, reads DAGVTQSPTHLIKTRGQQVTLRCSPISGHKSVSWYQQVLGQGPQFIFQYYEKEERGRGNFPDRFSARQFPNYSSELNVNALLLGDSALYLCASSTTTGDTQYFGPGTRLTVL.

J is TRBJ2-3 and V is TRBV5-1; possible D gene TRBD2, 6 bases. The germline V gene encodes CDR1 SGHRS and CDR2 YFSETQ. The length of the CDR3 is 15 residues. The V end lost 7 bases, the J end lost 2 bases, and 17 bases lay between the germline ends. The CDR3 loop reads CASLPGGMNTDTQYF. The CDR3 coding sequence is TGCGCCAGCCTCCCAGGCGGGATGAACACAGATACGCAGTATTTT.

This clone came up a few times. CDR3 nucleotides: TGCGCCAGCAGCCAAGCGGACAGGGTGGACACTGAAGCTTTCTTT. This translates into CASSQADRVDTEAFF. The J gene is TRBJ1-1, the V gene TRBV4-1; TRBD1 agrees at 8 bases. CDR3 length: 15 residues. Germline loops: CDR1 MGHRA, CDR2 YSYEKL. Trimming took 1 base from V and 3 from J; bases not matched to a gene: 4.

This chain joins TRBV19 and TRBJ2-1; D is uncertain. The CDR3 sequence is 16 residues long. V lost 6 bases, J lost 5 bases, and 20 bases lay in between. The germline V gene has CDR1 LNHDA and CDR2 SQIVND (reference sequence). This chain's CDR3 is CASRDLLRSKNNEQFF. The CDR3 DNA reads as TGTGCCAGTAGGGACCTACTTAGGTCGAAAAACAATGAGCAGTTCTTC.

The chain joins TRBV2 to TRBJ2-1; 10 bases line up with TRBD2. Germline CDR1 SNHLY, CDR2 FYNNEI. V lost 7 bases to trimming and J lost 5 bases; unmatched junction nucleotides: 5. CDR3 length: 14 residues. The CDR3 reads CASTSGRGNNEQFF. CDR3 coding DNA: TGTGCCAGCACTAGCGGGAGAGGAAACAATGAGCAGTTCTTC.

The chain links TRBV30 to TRBJ1-6; 8 bases line up with TRBD1. Trimming took 3 bases from V and 7 from J; bases not matched to a gene: 5. Germline V lookup: CDR1 GTSNPN, CDR2 SVGIG (reference sequence). The CDR3 loop spans 14 amino acids. DNA for the CDR3: TGTGCCTGGAGAATGGACAGGGAAAATTCACCCCTCCACTTT. Its translation: CAWRMDRENSPLHF.

The chain links TRBV15 to TRBJ1-2; TRBD1 is a possible D gene (6 bases). The CDR3 consists of 18 residues. The germline gives CDR1 LNHNV, CDR2 YYDKDF (reference sequence). V was pared by 0 bases and J by 8 bases, with 25 bases between. In nucleotides, the CDR3 is TGTGCCACCAGCAGAGAACGCCGGGGGCGGGGACGGGATTTCGGCTACACCTTC. It encodes CATSRERRGRGRDFGYTF.

This clone was seen a few times. The chain has TRBV6-5 and TRBJ2-1; TRBD2 matches 11 bases. J gave up 6 bases and V 6 bases, and 7 bases lay outside the gene matches. The CDR3 is made up of 15 amino acids. The germline CDR1 and CDR2 sequences are MNHEY and SVGAGI. CDR3 DNA sequence: TGTGCCAGCAGCCTACTAGCGGGAGTCCCCAATGAGCAGTTCTTC. Its translation: CASSLLAGVPNEQFF.

V and J are TRBV5-4 and TRBJ2-7; 11 bases are a match to TRBD2. CDR1 is SGHNT, CDR2 YYREEE, per germline (reference sequence). The J segment lost 7 bases and the V segment lost 4 bases, leaving 10 bases of the junction unmatched. This CDR3 is built from 15 residues. CDR3 DNA sequence: TGTGCCAGCAGCCCCGGGACTAGCGGAGGTGGGGAGCAGTACTTC. This gives the protein CASSPGTSGGGEQYF.

The chain links TRBV7-9 to TRBJ2-3, with 11 bases that match TRBD2. V lost 1 base to trimming and J lost 5 bases; unmatched junction nucleotides: 2. The CDR3 contains 15 residues. From germline, CDR1 is SEHNR and CDR2 FQNEAQ (reference sequence). The CDR3: CASSLGLAGQDTQYF. CDR3 nucleotide sequence: TGTGCCAGCAGCTTAGGACTAGCGGGACAAGATACGCAGTATTTT.

V usage is TRBV6-6 and J usage is TRBJ2-1; D may be TRBD1 (6 bases). Germline CDR1 reads MNHNY; CDR2 reads SVGAGI (reference sequence). The CDR3 totals 14 residues. The germline V and J ends were trimmed by 7 bases and 2 bases, with 12 bases remaining between them. The CDR3 DNA sequence: TGTGCCAGCATTATAGACAGGACCTACAATGAGCAGTTCTTC. It encodes CASIIDRTYNEQFF.

The chain employs TRBV6-1 and TRBJ2-7; 9 nucleotides agree with TRBD2. Per germline, CDR1 MNHNS and CDR2 SASEGT. The V and J ends lost 3 bases and 4 bases, in that order; junction bases with no gene match: 7. The CDR3 loop spans 15 amino acids. The CDR3 DNA reads as TGTGCCAGCAGTGAGATAGCGGGAGAGGGGTACGAGCAGTACTTC. Translated: CASSEIAGEGYEQYF.

The genes are TRBV15 and TRBJ2-3; TRBD2 agrees at 15 bases. Trimming removed 5 bases from V and 2 bases from J; junction bases left unmatched: 5. Germline V lookup: CDR1 LNHNV, CDR2 YYDKDF (reference sequence). This CDR3 comprises 17 residues. In nucleotides, the CDR3 is TGTGCCACCAGCGGACTAGCGGGAGGGGGGCACACAGATACGCAGTATTTT. Its protein is CATSGLAGGGHTDTQYF.

The V gene is TRBV7-2, the J gene TRBJ2-1, with TRBD2 matching over 9 bases. The CDR3 length is 15 residues. The V segment lost 3 bases and the J segment 9 bases; nucleotides outside the gene matches: 9. In germline, CDR1 is SGHTA, CDR2 FQGNSA. In DNA, the CDR3 is TGTGCCAGCAGCTTTAGCGGGGGAGCTTTCGCTGAGCAGTTCTTC. Amino acid sequence: CASSFSGGAFAEQFF.

This chain joins TRBV19 and TRBJ2-7; 7 bases are a match to TRBD2. This CDR3 spans 14 amino acids. With 5 bases clipped from V and 3 bases from J, the junction kept 7 bases outside the gene matches. Looked up from germline, CDR1 is LNHDA and CDR2 is SQIVND (reference sequence). In DNA, the CDR3 is TGTGCCAGTAGTTTAACTAGCGCCGTCTACGAGCAGTACTTC. Protein product: CASSLTSAVYEQYF.

The J gene is TRBJ1-5, the V gene TRBV6-1, with a weak D call TRBD1 (5 bases). Germline V gene data show CDR1 as MNHNS and CDR2 as SASEGT. The ends were cut back, 1 base at V and 7 bases at J, with 5 bases in the middle. This CDR3 spans 12 amino acids. CDR3 DNA sequence: TGTGCCAGCAGTGAAGGGGACCAGCCCCAGCATTTT. Translated, it gives CASSEGDQPQHF.

The rearrangement links TRBV14 to TRBJ2-7; D is ambiguous. The germline gives CDR1 SGHDN, CDR2 FVKESK. V lost 4 bases and J lost 5, with 6 bases in between. The CDR3 spans 11 residues. The CDR3 coding sequence is TGTGCCAGCAGCCCTGGGCACGAGCAGTACTTC. It codes for CASSPGHEQYF.

This clone was seen just once. The V gene is TRBV6-5, the J gene TRBJ2-1; no firm D call. Trimming removed 0 bases from V and 6 bases from J, with 15 bases in between. CDR3 length: 16 residues. Germline CDR1 is MNHEY and CDR2 is SVGAGI. CDR3 in DNA: TGTGCCAGCAGTTACTCTGAGATCAACCCGACCAATGAGCAGTTCTTC. Translation: CASSYSEINPTNEQFF.

V usage is TRBV11-3 and J usage is TRBJ2-5; the D is unclear. The CDR3 is 11 residues long. Germline CDR1 is SGHNT and CDR2 is YENEEA. The ends were cut back, 4 bases at V and 5 bases at J, with 5 bases in the middle. DNA for the CDR3: TGTGCCAGCAGCTCCACGGAGACCCAGTACTTC. It specifies CASSSTETQYF.

This chain connects TRBV7-3 to TRBJ2-1; 12 bases map to TRBD2. The CDR3 runs to 15 residues. From germline, CDR1 is SGHTA and CDR2 FQGTGA. The V and J ends lost 2 bases and 4 bases, in that order; junction bases with no gene match: 0. The CDR3 coding sequence is TGTGCCAGCAGCTTAGGACTAGCGGGATACAATGAGCAGTTCTTC. The encoded protein is CASSLGLAGYNEQFF.

For the CDR3, the DNA is TGTGCCAGCAGTCAGCTTGGGACAGGGAGGGCAGATACGCAGTATTTT. Encoded protein: CASSQLGTGRADTQYF. V is TRBV14 and J is TRBJ2-3; 9 positions agree with TRBD1. V lost 6 bases to trimming and J lost 4 bases; unmatched junction nucleotides: 11. Germline CDR1 reads SGHDN; CDR2 reads FVKESK. The CDR3 has 16 residues. Full variable domain (outside the CDR3, taken from reference TRBV14 and TRBJ2-3): EAGVTQFPSHSVIEKGQTVTLRCDPISGHDNLYWYRRVMGKEIKFLLHFVKESKQDESGMPNNRFLAERTGGTYSTLKVQPAELEDSGVYFCASSQLGTGRADTQYFGPGTRLTVL.

This clone was detected a few times. This rearrangement joins TRBV7-9 to TRBJ2-7; possibly TRBD2 for D (6 bases). The CDR3 covers 15 residues. Germline-derived CDR1 and CDR2 are SEHNR and FQNEAQ (reference sequence). V was trimmed by 5 bases and J by 4 bases, leaving 18 bases between them. CDR3 DNA sequence: TGTGCCAGCAGCCTTCCCCAGGCGGGGAGGTACGAGCAGTACTTC. It translates to CASSLPQAGRYEQYF.

This chain connects TRBV25-1 to TRBJ1-2; 8 bases line up with TRBD1. V dropped 5 bases and J dropped 7; count of bases not matched to a gene: 12. The germline V gene has CDR1 MGHDK and CDR2 SYGVNS. The CDR3 is 15 amino acids. The CDR3 here is CASSLSGRGQGGYTF. DNA for the CDR3: TGTGCCAGCAGTCTTTCGGGCAGGGGGCAGGGTGGCTACACCTTC.

The chain couples TRBV5-1 to TRBJ1-1, with 10 positions matching TRBD1. Trimming took 6 bases from V and 6 from J; bases not matched to a gene: 5. The length of the CDR3 is 13 residues. Germline V gene lookup returns CDR1 SGHRS and CDR2 YFSETQ. The CDR3 reads CASTQTGGPEAFF. DNA for the CDR3: TGCGCCAGCACCCAGACAGGGGGCCCTGAAGCTTTCTTT. Supplemented by reference TRBV5-1 and TRBJ1-1, the full variable domain reads KAGVTQTPRYLIKTRGQQVTLSCSPISGHRSVSWYQQTPGQGLQFLFEYFSETQRNKGNFPGRFSGRQFSNSRSEMNVSTLELGDSALYLCASTQTGGPEAFFGQGTRLTVV.